The rows below give T cell receptor beta chains drawn from one sample of a study of cytotoxic CD8 clonotypes in ibrutinib-treated CLL. Profiled with immunoSEQ multiplex PCR; TCRdb holds only in-frame clones, not every one. The sample lists around 330,000 clones, 67% occurring once. The material sequenced was PBMCs, taken after 36 months of ibrutinib treatment. Receptors were obtained from a human donor with chronic lymphocytic leukemia. Both conserved end residues are part of each CDR3. A D gene is named only where the DNA matches it firmly. Rows may omit the clone size; those that give it use once, few, many or a size class.

j_call	clone_size	cdr3_length	v_call	d_call	cdr3_nt	cdr3_aa
TRBJ2-1	NA	15	TRBV5-6	NA	TGTGCCAGCAGCTCCTGGACGGGGCCCTACAATGAGCAGTTCTTC	CASSSWTGPYNEQFF
TRBJ2-2	NA	15	TRBV11-2	NA	TGTGCCAGCAGCTGGGTCGGAATTAACACCGGGGAGCTGTTTTTT	CASSWVGINTGELFF
TRBJ1-1	NA	13	TRBV14	NA	TGTGCCAGCAGCCAAGATCGGGTCGCTGAAGCTTTCTTT	CASSQDRVAEAFF
TRBJ1-2	NA	15	TRBV5-1	NA	TGCGCCAGCAGCTTGGGTACGGGGCGCGCCTATGGCTACACCTTC	CASSLGTGRAYGYTF
TRBJ2-1	NA	18	TRBV28	TRBD1	TGTGCCAGCAGGGGGGACAGGGCCCGCCTGAGTCGAGTCAATGAGCAGTTCTTC	CASRGDRARLSRVNEQFF
TRBJ1-2	NA	15	TRBV28	NA	TGTGCCAGCAACCCACAGGGAGGTTTGGGCTATGGCTACACCTTC	CASNPQGGLGYGYTF
TRBJ1-5	many	12	TRBV19	NA	TGTGCCAGTAGTATTAGCAATCAGCCCCAGCATTTT	CASSISNQPQHF
TRBJ1-6	NA	16	TRBV19	NA	TGTGCCAGTAATGGGTCACATAAAAAATATAATTCACCCCTCCACTTT	CASNGSHKKYNSPLHF
TRBJ1-3	NA	16	TRBV28	NA	TGTGCCAGCAGTTTTCCAGGGGACATCTCTGGAAACACCATATATTTT	CASSFPGDISGNTIYF
TRBJ2-3	NA	14	TRBV28	NA	TGTGCCAGCAGTTTAGTTCCCAGGGCAGATACGCAGTATTTT	CASSLVPRADTQYF
TRBJ1-1	few	14	TRBV18	NA	TGTGCCAGCTCACCAGCCAGGGTGAACACTGAAGCTTTCTTT	CASSPARVNTEAFF
TRBJ1-2	NA	16	TRBV19	TRBD1	TGTGCCAGTAGTATAGGTCTCGACAGGGGGAACTATGGCTACACCTTC	CASSIGLDRGNYGYTF
TRBJ2-7	NA	14	TRBV7-6	TRBD2	TGTGCCAGCAGCCAACTAGCGGGAGGGAGCGAGCAGTACTTC	CASSQLAGGSEQYF
TRBJ2-7	NA	13	TRBV4-3	NA	TGCGCCAGCAGCCAAGATTTGGGGTACGAGCAGTACTTC	CASSQDLGYEQYF
TRBJ2-7	NA	12	TRBV18	NA	TGTGCCAGCTCCCCACGTGGGGGCGAGCAGTACTTC	CASSPRGGEQYF
TRBJ1-5	NA	13	TRBV7-3	NA	TGTGCCAGCAGCTTAATGGGGAATCAGCCCCAGCATTTT	CASSLMGNQPQHF
TRBJ2-3	NA	14	TRBV29-1	TRBD1	TGCAGCGTTCGGGACAGGGGGCCAGTAGATACGCAGTATTTT	CSVRDRGPVDTQYF
TRBJ2-7	NA	15	TRBV11-2	NA	TGTGCCAGCAGCCTAGGGCCAGGGGTCTACTACGAGCAGTACTTC	CASSLGPGVYYEQYF
TRBJ1-2	few	14	TRBV9	TRBD1	TGTGCCAGCAGCGTGGGACAGGGGGACTATGGCTACACCTTC	CASSVGQGDYGYTF
TRBJ1-5	NA	14	TRBV7-2	NA	TGTGCCAGCAGCGATAGACAGAACAATCAGCCCCAGCATTTT	CASSDRQNNQPQHF
TRBJ2-6	few	16	TRBV7-6	NA	TGTGCCAGCAGCTTGTCCTTAGGGTCTGGGGCCAACGTCCTGACTTTC	CASSLSLGSGANVLTF
TRBJ1-3	NA	13	TRBV9	NA	TGTGCCAGCAGCGCCGTCGCGGGGAACACCATATATTTT	CASSAVAGNTIYF
TRBJ2-7	NA	13	TRBV28	NA	TGTGCCACGAATAGGGGTTCTGGCTACGAGCAGTACTTC	CATNRGSGYEQYF
TRBJ2-3	NA	14	TRBV2	NA	TGTGCCAGCAGTGATGAGAGGGTAGGAGATACGCAGTATTTT	CASSDERVGDTQYF
TRBJ2-7	few	16	TRBV4-2	NA	TGTGCCAGCAGCCAAGCCCTGGGGATCATTCTAGACGAGCAGTACTTC	CASSQALGIILDEQYF
TRBJ2-5	NA	12	TRBV7-2	NA	TGTGCCAGCAGCTTAGCCGACGAGACCCAGTACTTC	CASSLADETQYF
TRBJ1-3	NA	15	TRBV7-9	NA	TGTGCCAGCAGCTTCGGGCGGATCTCTGGAAACACCATATATTTT	CASSFGRISGNTIYF
TRBJ2-5	NA	14	TRBV7-2	NA	TGTGCCAGCAGCTTAGTCGGGGGCCAAGAGACCCAGTACTTC	CASSLVGGQETQYF
TRBJ1-6	NA	12	TRBV9	TRBD1	TGTGCCAGCAGCGTCTTTGGACAGGAGCTCCACTTT	CASSVFGQELHF
TRBJ2-1	NA	17	TRBV4-1	TRBD1	TGCGCCAGCAGCCAACTACCCACAGGGGGCGCGAAGAATGAGCAGTTCTTC	CASSQLPTGGAKNEQFF
TRBJ2-1	few	15	TRBV7-9	TRBD1	TGTGCCAGCAATCCGGGACAGGGGGCAGGGAATGAGCAGTTCTTC	CASNPGQGAGNEQFF
TRBJ1-4	NA	13	TRBV29-1	NA	TGCAGCGTTGAAGACCAACAGGGACCTACCCCGTTTTTT	CSVEDQQGPTPFF
TRBJ2-2	NA	13	TRBV2	NA	TGTGCCAGGGAGGGAACCAACACCGGGGAGCTGTTTTTT	CAREGTNTGELFF
TRBJ2-7	few	14	TRBV11-1	NA	TGTGCCAGCAGCTTAACGGGATCTTCCTACGAGCAGTACTTC	CASSLTGSSYEQYF
TRBJ2-7	few	14	TRBV9	NA	TGTGCCAGCAGCGTAGGTAGCTTCCGCGACGAGCAGTACTTC	CASSVGSFRDEQYF
TRBJ2-5	NA	13	TRBV10-1	TRBD2	TGCGCCAGCAGTGTCGGGGGGGCAGAGACCCAGTACTTC	CASSVGGAETQYF
TRBJ2-7	once	14	TRBV19	NA	TGTGCCAGTAGTCTGTATCCGGGTTCCTACGAGCAGTACTTC	CASSLYPGSYEQYF
TRBJ2-1	NA	14	TRBV5-5	TRBD1	TGTGCCAGCAGCGGGGGACAGAACTACAATGAGCAGTTCTTC	CASSGGQNYNEQFF
TRBJ2-7	few	13	TRBV7-6	NA	TGTGCCAGCAGTCACGTGGGGGGTGGAGAGCAGTACTTC	CASSHVGGGEQYF
TRBJ1-1	few	15	TRBV6-5	NA	TGTGCCAGCAGTTACTCGGGGAATTTAAACACTGAAGCTTTCTTT	CASSYSGNLNTEAFF
TRBJ2-1	few	13	TRBV5-1	NA	TGCGCCAGCAGCTTTGGACTGATCAATGAGCAGTTCTTC	CASSFGLINEQFF